Listed here are 9 T cell receptor delta chains from one sample, sequenced in a study of delta chain sequences of gamma delta T cells (dated by TCRdb to between 2016 and 2019). The library was generated by PCR. Instrument on record: Illumina MiSeq. TCRdb reprocessed the public reads with the caller CATT; rows with the same DNA were merged afterwards. This sample holds under 3,500 delta-chain clones; approximately 60% were observed only once. The ten largest account for about 60% of the sample. The sequencing input was a tumor sample. The receptors originated from a human donor with breast cancer.

In its sample, this clone ranks as medium-sized (0.01 to 0.1%). A read error likely explains why the TCRdb protein, taken from a much larger clone, differs from this DNA's translation at residue 5; the protein shown is translated from the DNA. V usage is TRDV2 and J usage is TRDJ1; 7 bases line up with TRDD3. In germline, CDR1 is GEAIGNYY, CDR2 EKD. The CDR3 is made up of 15 amino acids. After removal of 3 bases from V and 0 bases from J, the junction contained 6 bases not matched to a gene. The CDR3, as DNA: TGTGCCTGTGACGCAGTGGGGGAGGACACCGATAAACTCATCTTT. Its protein is CACDAVGEDTDKLIF.

This clone has a handful of counts. The likely explanation is a read error, given a far larger clone one base away. The identical CDR3 is also encoded by other nucleotide sequences in the sample. This sequence joins TRDV2 and TRDJ1; D remains ambiguous. This CDR3 has 16 amino acids. Germline CDR1 and CDR2: GEAIGNYY and EKD. Trimming stripped 3 bases from V and 0 bases from J, with 16 bases between. The CDR3 nucleotides are TGTGCCTGTGACCCACTCGGAGGGACAGACACCGATAAACTCATCTTT. Its protein product is CACDPLGGTDTDKLIF.

This clone has only one observation. The gene calls are TRDV2 and TRDJ3; maybe TRDD3 (6 bases). Trimming left V 0 bases short and J 3 bases short, with 14 bases between. CDR1 and CDR2 from the germline V gene are GEAIGNYY and EKD. The CDR3 runs to 18 residues. The CDR3 loop reads CACDTWGLGDWDTRQMFF. Here the CDR3 DNA reads TGTGCCTGTGACACCTGGGGGTTGGGCGACTGGGACACCCGACAGATGTTTTTC.

This clone appeared a few times. The protein TCRdb lists belongs to a much larger clone and differs from this DNA's translation at residue 12, which points to a read error; the protein shown is made from the DNA. The chain links TRDV2 to TRDJ1; D remains unclear. V was pared by 3 bases and J by 13 bases, with 23 bases between. The CDR3 is 14 residues long. Per the germline V gene, CDR1 is GEAIGNYY and CDR2 is EKD. In nucleotides, the CDR3 is TGTGCCTGTGACGACCTTGGGCCATCGGAGGAACCCATCTTT. It translates to CACDDLGPSEEPIF.

This clone is judged medium-sized. This chain connects TRDV1 to TRDJ1, with D possibly being TRDD3 (6 bases). Germline V gene sequence: CDR1 TSWWSYY, CDR2 QGS. V shed 6 bases and J shed 0 bases, with 29 bases lying between them. The CDR3 consists of 20 residues. The CDR3 here is CALGGRYPPLYWAYTDKLIF. The CDR3 DNA is TGTGCTCTTGGCGGGCGGTACCCACCACTCTACTGGGCTTACACCGATAAACTCATCTTT.

This sequence joins TRDV2 and TRDJ1; D unclear. Germline loops: CDR1 GEAIGNYY, CDR2 EKD. The CDR3 runs to 14 residues. The V and J ends lost 3 bases and 12 bases respectively, with 22 bases between them. CDR3 region: CACDPLEGDDIIIF. CDR3 nucleotides: TGTGCCTGTGACCCCCTGGAGGGCGACGATATCATCATCTTT.

As to this clone: One junction end does not reproduce the germline sequence, and a read error may be involved. The chain has TRDV2 and TRDJ1; 7 bases agree with TRDD3. The germline V gene encodes CDR1 GEAIGNYY and CDR2 EKD. The CDR3 length is 16 residues. The CDR3 DNA sequence: TGTTCCTGTGACACCGTGGGGGACCCCACCGATAATCACCTCTTTTTT. Encoded protein: CSCDTVGDPTDNHLFF.

This clone was detected a few times. The likely explanation is a read error, given a far larger clone one base away. Other DNA sequences in this specimen translate into the identical CDR3. This chain links TRDV2 with TRDJ1; 13 nucleotides line up with TRDD3. The CDR3 length is 18 residues. The germline CDR1 and CDR2 sequences are GEAIGNYY and EKD. The V gene end was trimmed by 4 bases and the J gene end by 3 bases; junction bases not matched to a gene: 13. CDR3 loop: CACDRLVLGDTHSDKLIF. Written as DNA, the CDR3 is TGTGCCTGTGATAGACTTGTACTGGGGGATACGCATTCCGATAAACTCATCTTT.

Details on this clone: The protein in TCRdb stems from a much larger clone and differs at residue 14 from this DNA's translation, likely a read error; here the protein is translated from the DNA. The genes are TRDV2 and TRDJ1; D possibly corresponds to TRDD3 (6 bases). Trimming removed 0 bases from V and 0 bases from J, with 25 bases in between. This CDR3 has 20 residues. The germline CDR1 and CDR2 sequences are GEAIGNYY and EKD. The CDR3 here is CACDTVSREGDRPNTDKLIF. Written as DNA, the CDR3 is TGTGCCTGTGACACCGTGTCAAGGGAGGGGGACCGACCTAACACCGATAAACTCATCTTT.